This record covers a single T cell receptor beta chain. TCRdb's table, derived via immunoSEQ multiplex PCR, lists solely in-frame clones and lacks some. The sample records approximately 70,000 clones, around 91% being singletons. This sample stems from a study of technical replicates of blood from several donors. Germline V gene data show CDR1 as GTSNPN and CDR2 as SVGIG (reference sequence). The CDR3 sequence is 16 residues long. V shed 2 bases and J shed 0 bases, with 14 bases lying between them. Sequenced sample: T cells isolated from PBMCs. This TCR derives from a human donor in good health. The genes are TRBV30 and TRBJ2-1; tentatively, D is TRBD2 (5 bases). CDR3 amino acids: CAWSMERLISYNEQFF. CDR3 nucleotide sequence: TGTGCCTGGAGTATGGAGAGACTAATCTCCTACAATGAGCAGTTCTTC. The full variable domain, in which reference TRBV30 and TRBJ2-1 provide the parts outside the CDR3, is SQTIHQWPATLVQPVGSPLSLECTVEGTSNPNLYWYRQAAGRGLQLLFYSVGIGQISSEVPQNLSASRPQDRQFILSSKKLLLSDSGFYLCAWSMERLISYNEQFFGPGTRLTVL.